This TCR beta chain was observed in a study of cytomegalovirus exposure and HLA in healthy donors. Points from the study as a whole: For most TCR beta V segments, an earlier analysis put the productive rate at about 87% or about 30% of the time.

Nominal health characterized the donors when sampled, though unrecorded immune exposures were likely. This PCR relied on a set of 60 Vbeta primers and 13 Jbeta primers. The method was immunoSEQ multiplex PCR; TCRdb's version includes in-frame clones alone and lacks a portion of them. The sample shows about 100,000 clones, 65% to 80% of them seen only once. Points on this clone: The antigen remains unidentified.

CDR3 length: 14 residues. V was pared by 3 bases and J by 0 bases, with 8 bases between. The germline V gene encodes CDR1 MNHNS and CDR2 SASEGT. The sequencing input was PBMCs. The V call is TRBV6-1, the J call TRBJ1-1, with D tentatively TRBD1 (5 bases). The receptor's source is a woman aged 50 to 60 in good health and CMV-seropositive. The CDR3 here is CASSDRALNTEAFF. The CDR3 DNA follows: TGTGCCAGCAGTGACAGGGCCCTGAACACTGAAGCTTTCTTT.